This TCR beta chain is from a study of blood T cell repertoires in COVID-19. At the level of the study: The origin of the acute and convalescent COVID-19 samples was the United States, Italy and Spain. In each case, the material was cDNA or gDNA derived from T cells, B-cell-depleted T cells, or PBMCs.

CDR1 LGHDT and CDR2 YNNKEL come from the germline V gene (reference sequence). This CDR3 has 11 amino acids. The V end was cut by 1 base, the J end by 6 bases, with 3 bases between. Original methodology: From reference gene primer amplification, estimates of nucleated cell counts were derived. TCRdb keeps only in-frame clones here, not all; method: immunoSEQ multiplex PCR. From that table come the V and J calls and clone size; the DNA was used to work out D and trimming. The table shows under 250,000 clones, with about 84% occurring only once. Seattle patients were enrolled while actively infected and followed longitudinally.

The chain recombines TRBV3-1 (or the pseudogene TRBV3-2) with TRBJ1-2; D ambiguous. The receptor comes from a woman older than 75 with COVID-19, enrolled during active disease. Specimen: peripheral blood. This CDR3 is CASSQANGYTF. The CDR3 DNA is TGTGCCAGCAGCCAAGCCAATGGCTACACCTTC.